This TCR beta chain was identified in a study of cytomegalovirus exposure and HLA in healthy donors. Study-wide points: Sequences of the TCR beta chain were said to predict the HLA-A and HLA-B alleles of most subjects accurately. Specificity of a few CMV-associated chains for CMV antigens was verified in vitro. For most TCR sequences rarity was the rule, although some public TCRs occurred in many donors.

With regard to this clone: Its target is unknown.

The V and J ends lost 0 bases and 5 bases respectively, with 9 bases between them. The CDR3 covers 13 residues. Germline V gene data show CDR1 as SGHRS and CDR2 as YFSETQ. Primers: 60 Vbeta forward and 13 Jbeta reverse. As originally analysed: A later analysis tallied some 80 million unique TCR beta chains, around 12 million of them shared. Some clones are missing from TCRdb's copy, which holds only in-frame ones; the method was immunoSEQ multiplex PCR. D and trimming were read from the DNA, whereas the V and J calls and clone size are those reported in that table. This table has approximately 160,000 clones, approximately 77% appearing once.

The J gene is TRBJ2-7, the V gene TRBV5-1; tentative D call: TRBD2 (5 bases). Sequencing input: PBMCs. The receptor was derived from a male donor in good health and CMV-seropositive. The CDR3 here is CASSLGGRNEQYF. The CDR3 DNA reads as TGCGCCAGCAGCTTGGGAGGGCGGAACGAGCAGTACTTC.